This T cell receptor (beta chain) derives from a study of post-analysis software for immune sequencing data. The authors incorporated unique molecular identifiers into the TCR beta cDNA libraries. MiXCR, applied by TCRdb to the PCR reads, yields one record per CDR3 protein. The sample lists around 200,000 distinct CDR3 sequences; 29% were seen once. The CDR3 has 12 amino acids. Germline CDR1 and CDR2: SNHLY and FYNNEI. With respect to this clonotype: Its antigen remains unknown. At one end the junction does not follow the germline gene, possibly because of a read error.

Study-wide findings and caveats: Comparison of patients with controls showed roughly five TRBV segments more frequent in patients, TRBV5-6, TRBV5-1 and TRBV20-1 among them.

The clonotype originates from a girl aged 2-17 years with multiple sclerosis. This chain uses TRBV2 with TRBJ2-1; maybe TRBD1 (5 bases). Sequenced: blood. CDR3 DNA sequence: TGTGCCAGGGGGCAGAATTACAATGGGCAGTTCTTC. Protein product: CARGQNYNGQFF.